This TCR beta chain was identified in a study of cytomegalovirus exposure and HLA in healthy donors. Study summary: Samples from HLA-typed donors yielded 65 million to 85 million unique TCRs in an early data release. Regarding the study as a whole: A further, later analysis showed that HLA-associated TCR beta chains (compared with equally common others) were more clonally expanded. Later on, a genetic analysis was performed. It linked a missense variant in DCLRE1C with V- and J-gene trimming of TCR beta.

Germline CDR1 reads MNHEY; CDR2 reads SVGAGI. The CDR3 loop spans 15 amino acids. With 2 bases removed from V and 4 bases from J, the gap between germline ends came to 11 bases. In regard to this clone: Its specificity is not known.

A multiplex PCR was run with 60 Vbeta primers and 13 Jbeta primers. Here immunoSEQ multiplex PCR was the method, and the copy in TCRdb shows in-frame clones only, minus some. The sample lists about 220,000 clones, 80% to 85% occurring once. The clonotype was recovered from a boy under 10 years old in good health and CMV-seronegative. Sequencing was performed on PBMCs. The chain joins TRBV6-5 to TRBJ2-2; possibly TRBD2 for D (7 bases). The CDR3: CASSYEGGRTGELFF. The CDR3 DNA reads as TGTGCCAGCAGTTACGAGGGGGGGCGCACCGGGGAGCTGTTTTTT.